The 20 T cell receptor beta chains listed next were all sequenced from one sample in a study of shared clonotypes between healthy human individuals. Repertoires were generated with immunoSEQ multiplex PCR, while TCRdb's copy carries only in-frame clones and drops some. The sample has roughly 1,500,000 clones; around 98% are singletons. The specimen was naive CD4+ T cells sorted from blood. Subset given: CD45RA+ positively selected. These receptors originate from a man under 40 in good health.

The CDR3 nucleotides are TGTGCCAGCAGCCGACTTAGTGACACTGAAGCTTTCTTT. Translated: CASSRLSDTEAFF. The chain has TRBV5-4 and TRBJ1-1; D gene unclear. CDR3 length: 13 residues. Trimming left V 4 bases short and J 3 bases short, with 10 bases between. Germline CDR1 SGHNT, CDR2 YYREEE (reference sequence).

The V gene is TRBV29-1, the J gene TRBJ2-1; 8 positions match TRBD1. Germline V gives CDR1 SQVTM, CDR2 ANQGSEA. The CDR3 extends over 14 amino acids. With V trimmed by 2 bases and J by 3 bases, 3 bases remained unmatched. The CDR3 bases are TGCAGCGTTGAACGGGACAGGAACTACAATGAGCAGTTCTTC. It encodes CSVERDRNYNEQFF.

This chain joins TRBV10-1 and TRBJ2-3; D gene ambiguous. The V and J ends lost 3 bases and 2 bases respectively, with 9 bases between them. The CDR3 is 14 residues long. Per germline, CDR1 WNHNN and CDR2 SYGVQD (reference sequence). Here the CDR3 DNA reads TGCGCCAGCAGTGATTCCCCAGACACAGATACGCAGTATTTT. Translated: CASSDSPDTDTQYF.

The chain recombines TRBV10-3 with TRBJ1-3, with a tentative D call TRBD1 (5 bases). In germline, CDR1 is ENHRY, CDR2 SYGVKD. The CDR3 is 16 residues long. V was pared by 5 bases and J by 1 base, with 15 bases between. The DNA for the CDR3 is TGTGCCATCAGTAGGGACGCAGGTCTGTCTGGAAACACCATATATTTT. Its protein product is CAISRDAGLSGNTIYF.

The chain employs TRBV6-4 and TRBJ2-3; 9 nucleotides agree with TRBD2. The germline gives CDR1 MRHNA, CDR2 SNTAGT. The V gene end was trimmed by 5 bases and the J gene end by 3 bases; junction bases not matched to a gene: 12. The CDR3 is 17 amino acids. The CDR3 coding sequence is TGTGCCAGCAGTCGTTCGGTATTAGCGGGAGTGACAGATACGCAGTATTTT. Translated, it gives CASSRSVLAGVTDTQYF.

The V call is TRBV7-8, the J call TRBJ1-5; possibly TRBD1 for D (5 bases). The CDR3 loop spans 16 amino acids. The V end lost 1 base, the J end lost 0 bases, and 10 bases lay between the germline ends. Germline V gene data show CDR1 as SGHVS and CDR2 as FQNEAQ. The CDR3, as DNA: TGTGCCAGCAGCTTAGAAAGGGGAGATAGCAATCAGCCCCAGCATTTT. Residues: CASSLERGDSNQPQHF.

The chain's CDR3 is CASSQWGYEQYF. The CDR3 coding sequence is TGTGCCAGCAGCCAGTGGGGCTACGAGCAGTACTTC. The rearrangement links TRBV14 to TRBJ2-7; D is unclear. The V gene lost 3 bases and the J gene lost 3 bases, with 6 bases spanning the gap. CDR3 length: 12 amino acids. Germline assignment: CDR1 SGHDN and CDR2 FVKESK. The whole variable domain, remainder taken from reference TRBV14 and TRBJ2-7, is EAGVTQFPSHSVIEKGQTVTLRCDPISGHDNLYWYRRVMGKEIKFLLHFVKESKQDESGMPNNRFLAERTGGTYSTLKVQPAELEDSGVYFCASSQWGYEQYFGPGTRLTVT.

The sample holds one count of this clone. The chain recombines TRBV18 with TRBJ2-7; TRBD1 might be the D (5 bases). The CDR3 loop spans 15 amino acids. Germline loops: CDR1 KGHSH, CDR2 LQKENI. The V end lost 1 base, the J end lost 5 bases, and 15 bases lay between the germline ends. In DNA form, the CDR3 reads TGTGCCAGCTCACCACTGGACACGGGCCCCCACGAGCAGTACTTC. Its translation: CASSPLDTGPHEQYF.

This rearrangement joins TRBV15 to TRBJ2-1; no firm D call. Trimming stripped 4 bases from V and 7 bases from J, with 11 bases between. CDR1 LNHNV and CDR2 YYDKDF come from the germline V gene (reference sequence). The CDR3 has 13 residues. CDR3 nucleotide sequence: TGTGCCACCAGCAAGAGTTACGAGAATGAGCAGTTCTTC. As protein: CATSKSYENEQFF.

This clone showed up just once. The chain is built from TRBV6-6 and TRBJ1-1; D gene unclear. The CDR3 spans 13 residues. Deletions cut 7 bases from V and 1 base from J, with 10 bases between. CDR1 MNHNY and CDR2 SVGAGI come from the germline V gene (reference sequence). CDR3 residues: CASTPPRNTEAFF. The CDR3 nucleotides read TGTGCCAGCACCCCCCCGCGGAACACTGAAGCTTTCTTT.

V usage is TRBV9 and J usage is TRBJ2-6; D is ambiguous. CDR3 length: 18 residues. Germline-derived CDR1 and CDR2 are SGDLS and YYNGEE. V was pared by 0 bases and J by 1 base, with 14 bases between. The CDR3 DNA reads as TGTGCCAGCAGCGTAGGGGCAGCGCCCGGGTCTGGGGCCAACGTCCTGACTTTC. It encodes CASSVGAAPGSGANVLTF.

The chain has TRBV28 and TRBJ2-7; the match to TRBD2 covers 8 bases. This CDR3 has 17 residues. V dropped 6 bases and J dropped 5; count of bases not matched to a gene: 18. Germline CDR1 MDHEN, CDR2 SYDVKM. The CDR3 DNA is TGTGCCAGCAGCCTACCCCCCAGCGGGAGAGGGATCCACGAGCAGTACTTC. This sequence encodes CASSLPPSGRGIHEQYF.

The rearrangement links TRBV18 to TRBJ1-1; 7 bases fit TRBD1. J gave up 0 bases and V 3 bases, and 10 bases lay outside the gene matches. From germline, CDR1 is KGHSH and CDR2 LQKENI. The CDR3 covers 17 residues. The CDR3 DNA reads TGTGCCAGCTCACCTCTATGGACAGGAGGCATGAACACTGAAGCTTTCTTT. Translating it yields CASSPLWTGGMNTEAFF.

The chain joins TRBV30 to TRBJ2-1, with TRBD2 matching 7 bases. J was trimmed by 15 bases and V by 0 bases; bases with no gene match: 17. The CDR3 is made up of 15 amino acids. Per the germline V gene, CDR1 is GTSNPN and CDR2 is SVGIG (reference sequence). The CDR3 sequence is CAWSVSSGYEDKRFF. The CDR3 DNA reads TGTGCCTGGAGTGTCAGTAGCGGGTACGAAGATAAGCGGTTCTTC.

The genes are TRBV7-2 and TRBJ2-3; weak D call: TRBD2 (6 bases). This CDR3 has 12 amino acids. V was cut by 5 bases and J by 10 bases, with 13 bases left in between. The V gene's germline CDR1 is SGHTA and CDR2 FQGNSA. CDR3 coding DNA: TGTGCCAGCAGCCTAAACTCGGGGGCGCAGTATTTT. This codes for CASSLNSGAQYF.

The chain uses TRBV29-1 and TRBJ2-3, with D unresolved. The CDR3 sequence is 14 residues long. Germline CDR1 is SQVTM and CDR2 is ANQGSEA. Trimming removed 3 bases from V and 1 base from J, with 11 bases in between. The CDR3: CSVEEILGTDTQYF. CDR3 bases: TGCAGCGTTGAGGAGATCCTCGGCACAGATACGCAGTATTTT.

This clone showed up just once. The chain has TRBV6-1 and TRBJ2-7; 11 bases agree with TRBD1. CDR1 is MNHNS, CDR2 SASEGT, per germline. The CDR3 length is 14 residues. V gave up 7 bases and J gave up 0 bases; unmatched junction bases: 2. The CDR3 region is CASMGTGGSYEQYF. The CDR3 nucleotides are TGTGCCAGCATGGGGACAGGGGGCTCCTACGAGCAGTACTTC.

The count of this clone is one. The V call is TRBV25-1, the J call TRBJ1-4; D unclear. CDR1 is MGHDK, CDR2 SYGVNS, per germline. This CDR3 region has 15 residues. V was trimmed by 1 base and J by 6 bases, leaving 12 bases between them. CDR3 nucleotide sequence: TGTGCCAGCAGTGAATGGCAGCAAATTCATGAAAAACTGTTTTTT. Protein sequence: CASSEWQQIHEKLFF.

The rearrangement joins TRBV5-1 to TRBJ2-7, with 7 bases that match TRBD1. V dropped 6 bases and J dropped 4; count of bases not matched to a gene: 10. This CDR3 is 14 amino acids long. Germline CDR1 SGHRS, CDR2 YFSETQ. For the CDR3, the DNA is TGCGCCAGCACCCTAGGGACAGTTTCTTACGAGCAGTACTTC. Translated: CASTLGTVSYEQYF.

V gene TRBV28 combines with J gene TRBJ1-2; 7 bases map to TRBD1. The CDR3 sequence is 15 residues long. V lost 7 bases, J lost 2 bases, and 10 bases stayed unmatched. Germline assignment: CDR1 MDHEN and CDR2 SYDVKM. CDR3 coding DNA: TGTGCCAGCACCCGGTCGAGGACAGGAAACTATGGCTACACCTTC. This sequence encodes CASTRSRTGNYGYTF.